This TCR beta chain was retrieved from a study of neurological immune-mediated disorders. V lost 6 bases to trimming and J lost 4 bases; unmatched junction nucleotides: 12. The germline CDR1 and CDR2 sequences are SGDLS and YYNGEE. This CDR3 comprises 16 residues. This clonotype is labeled medium-sized. A single record per CDR3 protein comes from TCRdb applying MiXCR to the 5' RACE reads. Of roughly 100,000 distinct CDR3 sequences in the sample, 3% to 4% were seen once. This sequence originates from a young woman with multiple sclerosis. Sequencing was carried out using PBMCs. This rearrangement joins TRBV9 to TRBJ2-2; the match to TRBD1 covers 7 bases. As DNA, the CDR3 is TGTGCCAGCACCCCTACCAAGGGGGCCGGCACCGGGGAGCTGTTTTTT. Encoded protein: CASTPTKGAGTGELFF.